Sequencing of this T cell receptor (beta chain) was carried out in a study of T cell responses to AZD1222 COVID-19 vaccine. General study findings and limits: The donor group comprised mostly white British people and more females; the analysis possibly underestimated clonal diversity.

CDR3 length: 15 amino acids. V was pared by 6 bases and J by 2 bases, with 6 bases of the junction left unmatched. Looked up from germline, CDR1 is MDHEN and CDR2 is SYDVKM. TCRdb's copy holds only in-frame clones and misses some; the assay was immunoSEQ multiplex PCR. The data contain roughly 140,000 clones, around nine tenths of them singletons. This clone came up once. The antigen is not known. This sample comprised peripheral blood, obtained 28 days after the second AZD1222 dose. This clonotype originated in an adult who received the AZD1222 COVID-19 vaccine. The rearrangement uses TRBV28 and TRBJ1-2, with 10 bases matching TRBD1. As DNA, the CDR3 is TGTGCCAGCAGCCAAGGGGGACAGGGGAACTATGGCTACACCTTC. Translating gives CASSQGGQGNYGYTF.